A single sample is the source of the 30 T cell receptor beta chains below, sequenced in a study of blood T cells in healthy people across ages. Primers used in a second PCR of about 6 to 11 cycles were a sample-barcoded 5' primer and a J-beta primer mix. TCRdb reanalysed the 5' RACE reads using MiXCR and keeps one entry per CDR3 protein. The repertoire holds under 2 million distinct CDR3 sequences, with about 35% as singletons. Sequenced sample: blood. The receptors originated from a woman aged 25 to 39 in good health.

The chain links TRBV27 to TRBJ1-2; TRBD1 agrees at 12 bases. Trimming at V came to 0 bases and at J to 8 bases, leaving 4 bases not matched to a gene. Germline assignment: CDR1 MNHEY and CDR2 SMNVEV (reference sequence). The CDR3 runs to 15 residues. The CDR3 protein is CASSLSGQGAEGYTF. CDR3 DNA sequence: TGTGCCAGCAGTTTATCGGGACAGGGGGCAGAGGGCTACACCTTC.

In the case of this clonotype: Mismatch with germline at one junction end may stem from a read error. This sequence joins TRBV15 and TRBJ2-3; 8 bases align to TRBD2. This CDR3 has 18 amino acids. CDR1 LNHNV and CDR2 YYDKDF come from the germline V gene (reference sequence). The DNA of the CDR3 is TGTGCCGCCAGCAGAGATCCACGGGGGGGCCTTCTTACAGATACGCAGTATTTT. This encodes CAASRDPRGGLLTDTQYF. Looking up the rest from reference TRBV15 and TRBJ2-3 gives the full variable domain: DAMVIQNPRYQVTQFGKPVTLSCSQTLNHNVMYWYQQKSSQAPKLLFHYYDKDFNNEADTPDNFQSRRPNTSFCFLDIRSPGLGDTAMYLCAASRDPRGGLLTDTQYFGPGTRLTVL.

This clonotype showed up just a few times. The junction departs from the called germline gene at one end, perhaps through a read error. The V call is TRBV20-1, the J call TRBJ2-3, with D possibly being TRBD1 or TRBD2 (7 bases each). Per germline, CDR1 DFQATT and CDR2 SNEGSKA (reference sequence). This CDR3 is 17 amino acids long. The CDR3 protein is CSARDLGGRQGTDTRYF. The CDR3 DNA reads TGCAGTGCTAGAGATCTGGGCGGGAGACAGGGCACAGATACGCGGTATTTT.

V gene TRBV13 combines with J gene TRBJ2-5, with D unclear. The CDR3 consists of 15 residues. Germline V CDR1 and CDR2: PRHDT, FYEKMQ (reference sequence). Trimming left V 0 bases short and J 5 bases short, with 13 bases between. The CDR3 sequence: CASSLGARRSETQYF. As DNA, the CDR3 is TGTGCCAGCAGCTTAGGTGCTAGGCGCAGCGAGACCCAGTACTTC.

V usage is TRBV12-3 or TRBV12-4 and J usage is TRBJ1-1; perhaps TRBD1 as D (5 bases). V was cut by 2 bases and J by 6 bases, with 10 bases left in between. This CDR3 spans 13 amino acids. The CDR3 coding sequence is TGTGCCAGCAGTTTACAGTTGACAGCTGAAGCTTTCTTT. As protein: CASSLQLTAEAFF.

The rearrangement links TRBV20-1 to TRBJ2-3; TRBD2 aligns across 9 bases. CDR1 and CDR2 from the germline V gene are DFQATT and SNEGSKA (reference sequence). The CDR3 contains 15 residues. V lost 8 bases, J lost 6 bases, and 15 bases stayed unmatched. The CDR3 is CSTRPGRGGRDTQYF. Here the CDR3 DNA reads TGCAGTACACGACCGGGGCGGGGGGGCAGGGATACGCAGTATTTT.

Many counts were recorded for this clonotype. The J gene is TRBJ2-1, the V gene TRBV7-7; D might be TRBD2 (5 bases). V was clipped by 2 bases and J by 8 bases, with 10 bases between them. The CDR3 runs 13 residues. Germline V gives CDR1 SSHAT, CDR2 FNYEAQ (reference sequence). The CDR3 loop is CASSLRLRDEQFF. The CDR3 DNA follows: TGTGCCAGCAGCTTAAGACTGCGGGATGAGCAGTTCTTC.

This clonotype came up a few times. The chain couples TRBV27 to TRBJ2-7; D is tentatively TRBD1 or TRBD2 (6 bases each). Germline lookup yields CDR1 MNHEY and CDR2 SMNVEV (reference sequence). Trimming shortened V by 3 bases and J by 5 bases, and 14 bases separated the two germline ends. The CDR3 length is 14 residues. The CDR3 DNA reads TGTGCCAGCAGTTTTGTAAGGGGGGTCGACGAGCAGTACTTC. The encoded protein is CASSFVRGVDEQYF.

This clonotype was seen only a few times. This chain links TRBV7-9 with TRBJ2-7; 8 bases map to TRBD2. The length of the CDR3 is 15 residues. V lost 5 bases and J lost 0; bases outside the gene matches: 6. Germline loops: CDR1 SEHNR, CDR2 FQNEAQ (reference sequence). The CDR3 protein is CASSLSGGRSYEQYF. The CDR3 DNA is TGTGCCAGCAGCCTGAGCGGGGGCCGCTCCTACGAGCAGTACTTC.

This clonotype was seen many times. The V and J genes are TRBV6-1 and TRBJ2-6; weak D call: TRBD1 (5 bases). Germline values: CDR1 MNHNS, CDR2 SASEGT. The ends were cut back, 4 bases at V and 4 bases at J, with 14 bases in the middle. This CDR3 has 16 amino acids. The CDR3 loop reads CASSVASGSGANVLTF. CDR3 nucleotides: TGTGCCAGCAGTGTAGCCTCAGGGTCCGGGGCCAACGTCCTGACTTTC.

The J gene is TRBJ1-6, the V gene TRBV28; TRBD1 matches at 9 bases. The V segment lost 2 bases and the J segment 7 bases; nucleotides outside the gene matches: 12. This CDR3 contains 18 residues. The germline V gene encodes CDR1 MDHEN and CDR2 SYDVKM. The CDR3 spells CASSLALLRDRENSPLHF. The DNA of the CDR3 is TGTGCCAGCAGTTTAGCACTGCTTCGGGACAGGGAGAATTCACCCCTCCACTTT.

As regards this clonotype: This sequence may be a read error, since a much larger clone differs from it by one base. This chain joins TRBV10-3 and TRBJ1-4; the D gene is possibly TRBD1 (5 bases). Trimming removed 0 bases from V and 10 bases from J, with 9 bases in between. There are 13 residues in the CDR3. From germline, CDR1 is ENHRY and CDR2 SYGVKD. CDR3: CAISESGGGKLFF. The CDR3 DNA sequence: TGTGCCATCAGTGAGTCTGGGGGTGGAAAACTGTTTTTT.

This chain connects TRBV28 to TRBJ2-2, with 8 positions matching TRBD1. From germline, CDR1 is MDHEN and CDR2 SYDVKM. CDR3 length equals 16 residues. J was trimmed by 1 base and V by 4 bases; bases with no gene match: 5. The CDR3, as DNA: TGTGCCAGCAGTTCCCGGGACAGGATGAACACCGGGGAGCTGTTTTTT. It encodes CASSSRDRMNTGELFF.

The chain carries TRBV20-1 and TRBJ2-7; 8 bases line up with TRBD1. Germline CDR1 and CDR2: DFQATT and SNEGSKA (reference sequence). V trimming: 6 bases; J trimming: 6 bases; junction bases outside the gene matches: 10. The CDR3 is 13 amino acids. This CDR3 reads CSANTGGHIEQYF. The DNA for the CDR3 is TGCAGTGCAAATACAGGGGGGCATATCGAGCAGTACTTC.

This clonotype was seen a few times. The chain uses TRBV3-1 and TRBJ2-1, with 11 bases fitting TRBD2. With 6 bases clipped from V and 5 bases from J, the junction kept 6 bases outside the gene matches. The germline V gene has CDR1 LGHDT and CDR2 YNNKEL (reference sequence). This CDR3 region has 15 residues. The chain's CDR3 is CASRLSGGADNEQFF. The DNA for the CDR3 is TGTGCCAGCAGACTTAGCGGGGGGGCCGACAATGAGCAGTTCTTC.

This clonotype was seen only a few times. The V and J genes are TRBV11-1 and TRBJ2-7; weak D call: TRBD2 (5 bases). Germline V gives CDR1 SGHAT, CDR2 FQDESV (reference sequence). Trimming left V 1 base short and J 6 bases short, with 13 bases between. The CDR3 extends over 14 amino acids. The CDR3 DNA sequence: TGTGCCAGCAGCTTAGAATCCGGACTCTCCGAGCAGTACTTC. It is translated as CASSLESGLSEQYF.

This clonotype has only one observation. The CDR3, as DNA: TGTGCCAGCAGCCAAACGGCGGGAGGCCCCGCTAACCCATACGAGCAGTACTTC. This encodes CASSQTAGGPANPYEQYF. The V gene is TRBV3-1, the J gene TRBJ2-7; 8 bases are shared with TRBD2. CDR3 size: 18 residues. The junction had 16 bases not matched to a gene; V was cut back by 2 bases and J by 4 bases. From germline, CDR1 is LGHDT and CDR2 YNNKEL (reference sequence).

This clonotype was counted only a few times. The DNA is left out, because the CDR3 cannot be placed on it with certainty; the CDR3 is given as TCRdb lists it. The rearrangement links TRBV3-1 to TRBJ1-1; TRBD1 is the table's D call, not checked against the DNA. The CDR3 is 13 amino acids in total, end residues counted. Germline V CDR1 and CDR2: LGHDT, YNNKEL (reference sequence). CDR3 protein: CASSSSGTAEAFF.

With respect to this clonotype: One base away lies a much larger clone, so this may be a sequencing read error. This chain joins TRBV29-1 and TRBJ1-2; D gene ambiguous. Germline V CDR1 and CDR2: SQVTM, ANQGSEA. The CDR3 spans 11 residues. Here the CDR3 DNA reads TGCAGCGTTGAGGACGAATATGGCCACACCTTC. Translated: CSVEDEYGHTF.

The chain links TRBV28 to TRBJ1-6; D call uncertain. CDR1 and CDR2 (germline): MDHEN, SYDVKM. CDR3 length equals 16 residues. With 6 bases removed from V and 7 bases from J, the gap between germline ends came to 19 bases. The CDR3 spells CASSRGPHDGNSPLHF. The CDR3 DNA sequence: TGTGCCAGCAGCCGCGGACCACACGATGGAAATTCACCCCTCCACTTT.

The table lists this clonotype with a few counts. The chain joins TRBV6-1 to TRBJ2-4; D call uncertain. The J call may be wrong; the DNA end is better matched by TRBJ2-5. Germline CDR1 is MNHNS and CDR2 is SASEGT. This CDR3 has 14 residues. In DNA, the CDR3 is TGTGCCAGCAGTGAAATCTATACCAAGGGGACCCAGTACTTC. Its translation: CASSEIYTKGTQYF.

This clonotype was seen more than once but under ten times. This chain uses TRBV20-1 with TRBJ2-1, with D hard to call. Trimming cost V 3 bases and J 2 bases, with 11 bases left between them. Germline values: CDR1 DFQATT, CDR2 SNEGSKA (reference sequence). The CDR3 has 14 amino acids. CDR3 in amino acids: CSARSLPPYNEQFF. The DNA for the CDR3 is TGCAGTGCTAGGAGCCTACCCCCCTACAATGAGCAGTTCTTC.

This clonotype was seen more than once but under ten times. The chain is built from TRBV3-1 and TRBJ2-5; no firm D call. CDR1 is LGHDT, CDR2 YNNKEL, per germline (reference sequence). Trimming took off 2 bases at V and 4 bases at J, with 5 bases between the two ends. This CDR3 contains 12 residues. The chain's CDR3 is CASSQPPETQYF. CDR3 bases: TGTGCCAGCAGCCAACCCCCAGAGACCCAGTACTTC.

This clonotype was seen a handful of times. V gene TRBV10-3 combines with J gene TRBJ2-5; D gene ambiguous. The germline CDR1 and CDR2 sequences are ENHRY and SYGVKD. The CDR3 is made up of 11 amino acids. The V end was cut by 3 bases, the J end by 11 bases, with 10 bases between. The DNA for the CDR3 is TGTGCCATCAGTGAATATGAGGAGCAGTACTTC. It specifies CAISEYEEQYF.

The rearrangement uses TRBV6-1 and TRBJ1-1; D gene unclear. V was pared by 3 bases and J by 1 base, with 3 bases between. The V gene's germline CDR1 is MNHNS and CDR2 SASEGT. The CDR3 has 12 amino acids. The CDR3 region is CASSDENTEAFF. In nucleotides, the CDR3 is TGTGCCAGCAGTGACGAGAACACTGAAGCTTTCTTT.

A few counts support this clonotype. The chain joins TRBV20-1 to TRBJ1-1; D uncertain. The V gene's germline CDR1 is DFQATT and CDR2 SNEGSKA (reference sequence). The CDR3 extends over 14 amino acids. Deletions cut 3 bases from V and 5 bases from J, with 16 bases between. This CDR3 reads CSASVPPARTEAFF. In DNA, the CDR3 is TGCAGTGCTAGTGTCCCCCCCGCTAGGACTGAAGCTTTCTTT.

The chain couples TRBV7-2 to TRBJ2-1; no definite D call. Trimming left V 6 bases short and J 0 bases short, with 18 bases between. The CDR3 contains 17 residues. Germline V CDR1 and CDR2: SGHTA, FQGNSA. In nucleotides, the CDR3 is TGTGCCAGCAGAGACCCGGTTGGTAGCAGCTCCTACAATGAGCAGTTCTTC. It translates to CASRDPVGSSSYNEQFF.

This CDR3 reads CSVVGGTETQYF. Written as DNA, the CDR3 is TGCAGCGTCGTTGGAGGGACCGAGACCCAGTACTTC. The rearrangement links TRBV29-1 to TRBJ2-5; the D gene is possibly TRBD2 (6 bases). Trimming pared 6 bases from V and 5 bases from J, leaving 13 bases between. Germline lookup yields CDR1 SQVTM and CDR2 ANQGSEA. This CDR3 comprises 12 residues.

The V call is TRBV18, the J call TRBJ1-6, with D tentatively TRBD1 (5 bases). The CDR3 has 15 residues. The V end lost 0 bases, the J end lost 7 bases, and 10 bases lay between the germline ends. Germline loops: CDR1 KGHSH, CDR2 LQKENI. The CDR3 region is CASSPPSKGNSPLHF. CDR3 sequence (DNA): TGTGCCAGCTCACCACCGTCCAAGGGGAATTCACCCCTCCACTTT.

This clonotype has just a few counts. J is TRBJ2-1 and V is TRBV21-1; TRBD2 was called by the table and not checked on the DNA. TRBV21-1 is flagged as a pseudogene. The CDR3 totals 16 residues. Here the CDR3 reads CASSRSGLAQINEQFF. The CDR3 DNA follows: TGTGCCAGCAGCAGGTCCGGGCTAGCCCAAATCAATGAGCAGTTCTTC.